Shown below are 10 T cell receptor beta chains from a single sample sequenced in a study of cytomegalovirus exposure and HLA in healthy donors. Some clones are missing from TCRdb's copy, which holds only in-frame ones; the method was immunoSEQ multiplex PCR. The sample lists roughly 95,000 clones, roughly 85% seen once, with roughly 20% in the top ten. Material for sequencing was PBMCs. These receptors all stem from a man aged 18 to 30 in good health and CMV-seropositive.

This clone is deemed medium-sized (0.01 to 0.1%). This chain joins TRBV19 and TRBJ1-2; D unresolved. The germline V and J ends were trimmed by 3 bases and 4 bases, with 9 bases remaining between them. The CDR3 has 13 amino acids. CDR1 and CDR2 from the germline V gene are LNHDA and SQIVND (reference sequence). CDR3 sequence (DNA): TGTGCCAGTAGTATCCGGGGAGGCTATGGCTACACCTTC. The encoded protein is CASSIRGGYGYTF.

This clone was recorded a few times. The chain combines TRBV5-1 with TRBJ2-7; maybe TRBD2 (6 bases). V gave up 4 bases and J gave up 4 bases, with 15 bases separating them. Germline V lookup: CDR1 SGHRS, CDR2 YFSETQ. CDR3 length equals 14 residues. The CDR3 DNA reads as TGCGCCAGCAGCCTCGAACCGGGACTGTACGAGCAGTACGTC. Translation: CASSLEPGLYEQYV.

The chain recombines TRBV29-1 with TRBJ2-1; 9 nucleotides align to TRBD2. Germline V CDR1 and CDR2: SQVTM, ANQGSEA. CDR3 length equals 16 residues. V shed 3 bases and J 9 bases; nucleotides not matched to a gene: 15. CDR3 DNA sequence: TGCAGCGTTGATCCCCCCGGACTAGCGAGTAGGGGTGAGCAGTTCTTC. It translates to CSVDPPGLASRGEQFF.

The chain is built from TRBV28 and TRBJ2-7; 7 bases align to TRBD2. CDR1 and CDR2 from the germline V gene are MDHEN and SYDVKM. The trim removed 5 bases at V and 1 base at J, leaving 8 bases unmatched. This CDR3 is 15 amino acids long. The DNA for the CDR3 is TGTGCCAGCAGTCCTTACGGGGGGATTTCCTACGAGCAGTACGTC. Amino acid sequence: CASSPYGGISYEQYV.

This clone was seen a few times. The gene calls are TRBV27 and TRBJ2-2; possibly TRBD2 for D (6 bases). Germline CDR1 is MNHEY and CDR2 is SMNVEV (reference sequence). The CDR3 covers 15 residues. V was clipped by 0 bases and J by 6 bases, with 11 bases between them. The CDR3 protein is CASSLSRGDPGELFF. In DNA form, the CDR3 reads TGTGCCAGCAGTTTATCGCGCGGGGATCCCGGGGAGCTGTTTTTT.

By sample fraction, this clone is medium-sized. V gene TRBV6-1 combines with J gene TRBJ2-5; D uncertain. V lost 4 bases and J lost 5, with 11 bases in between. Germline V CDR1 and CDR2: MNHNS, SASEGT. The CDR3 length is 13 residues. The CDR3 is CASSGVTEETQYF. The DNA of the CDR3 is TGTGCCAGCAGTGGGGTGACGGAGGAGACCCAGTACTTC.

The chain couples TRBV5-4 to TRBJ1-3; 9 bases fit TRBD1. The V segment lost 4 bases and the J segment 7 bases; nucleotides outside the gene matches: 9. Germline assignment: CDR1 SGHNT and CDR2 YYREEE (reference sequence). This CDR3 is built from 15 residues. CDR3 region: CASSAEGQGPNTIYF. As DNA, the CDR3 is TGTGCCAGCAGCGCCGAAGGACAGGGGCCGAACACCATATATTTT.

The chain has TRBV7-8 and TRBJ2-2; the match to TRBD2 covers 15 bases. With V trimmed by 4 bases and J by 1 base, 13 bases remained unmatched. The CDR3 loop spans 21 amino acids. Germline V lookup: CDR1 SGHVS, CDR2 FQNEAQ. The CDR3 nucleotides are TGTGCCAGCAGCTCCCGCCTCGGACTAGCGGGAGGGTTGAGGAACACCGGGGAGCTGTTTTTT. It encodes CASSSRLGLAGGLRNTGELFF.

This clone occurred a few times. The chain is built from TRBV7-9 and TRBJ2-7, with 7 bases lining up with TRBD2. The CDR3 runs to 15 residues. Germline V CDR1 and CDR2: SEHNR, FQNEAQ (reference sequence). V gave up 5 bases and J gave up 9 bases; unmatched junction bases: 16. The CDR3 here is CASSPRVGGPSGQYF. As DNA, the CDR3 is TGTGCCAGCAGCCCTCGAGTGGGAGGGCCGTCGGGGCAGTACTTC.

This clone was detected a few times. The V gene is TRBV7-8, the J gene TRBJ2-7, with 7 bases aligning to TRBD1. Germline-derived CDR1 and CDR2 are SGHVS and FQNEAQ. This CDR3 is built from 15 residues. Trimming at V came to 5 bases and at J to 4 bases, leaving 11 bases not matched to a gene. The CDR3 DNA reads as TGTGCCAGCAGCCTTACTCCGGGACAGCAGTACGAGCAGTACTTC. It translates to CASSLTPGQQYEQYF. Combining the CDR3 with reference TRBV7-8 and TRBJ2-7 gives the whole variable domain GAGVSQSPRYKVAKRGQDVALRCDPISGHVSLFWYQQALGQGPEFLTYFQNEAQLDKSGLPSDRFFAERPEGSVSTLKIQRTQQEDSAVYLCASSLTPGQQYEQYFGPGTRLTVT.